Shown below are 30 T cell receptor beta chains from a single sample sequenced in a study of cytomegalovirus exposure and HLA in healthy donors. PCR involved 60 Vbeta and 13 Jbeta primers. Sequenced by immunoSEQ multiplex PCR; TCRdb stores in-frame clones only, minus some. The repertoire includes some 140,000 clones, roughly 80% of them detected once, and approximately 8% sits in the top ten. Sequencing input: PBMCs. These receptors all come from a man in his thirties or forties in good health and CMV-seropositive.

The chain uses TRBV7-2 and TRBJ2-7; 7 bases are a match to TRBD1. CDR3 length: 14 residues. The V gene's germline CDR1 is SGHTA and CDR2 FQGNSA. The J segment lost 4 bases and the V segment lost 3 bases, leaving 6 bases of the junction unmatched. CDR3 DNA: TGTGCCAGCAGCTTGACAGGGAAGGGGTACGAGCAGTACTTC. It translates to CASSLTGKGYEQYF.

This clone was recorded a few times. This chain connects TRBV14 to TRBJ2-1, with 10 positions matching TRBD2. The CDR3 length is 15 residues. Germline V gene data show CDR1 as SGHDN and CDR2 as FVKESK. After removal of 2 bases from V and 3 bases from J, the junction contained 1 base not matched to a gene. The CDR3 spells CASSQLAGGYNEQFF. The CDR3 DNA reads TGTGCCAGCAGCCAATTAGCGGGAGGCTACAATGAGCAGTTCTTC.

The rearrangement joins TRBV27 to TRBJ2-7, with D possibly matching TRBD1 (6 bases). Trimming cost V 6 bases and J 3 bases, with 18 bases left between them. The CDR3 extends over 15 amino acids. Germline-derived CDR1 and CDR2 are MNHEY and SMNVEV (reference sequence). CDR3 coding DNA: TGTGCCAGCAGCTTAAGTCCGGGACACAACTACGAGCAGTACTTC. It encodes CASSLSPGHNYEQYF.

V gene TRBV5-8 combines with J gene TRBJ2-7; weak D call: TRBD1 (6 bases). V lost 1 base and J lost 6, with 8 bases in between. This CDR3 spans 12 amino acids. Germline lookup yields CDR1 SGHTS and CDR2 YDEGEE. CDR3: CASSLTGTEQYF. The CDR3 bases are TGTGCCAGCAGCTTGACAGGGACCGAGCAGTACTTC.

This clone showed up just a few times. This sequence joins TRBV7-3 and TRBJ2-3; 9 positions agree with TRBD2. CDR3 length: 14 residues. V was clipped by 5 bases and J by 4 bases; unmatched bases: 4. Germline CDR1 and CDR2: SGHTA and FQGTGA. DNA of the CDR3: TGTGCCAGCAGCCGAGCGGGGGGTGCAGATACGCAGTATTTT. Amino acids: CASSRAGGADTQYF.

DNA for the CDR3: TGTGCCAGCTCAATCCGAGGGGAGACCCAGTACTTC. As protein: CASSIRGETQYF. The V call is TRBV18, the J call TRBJ2-5, with TRBD2 as a possible D gene (5 bases). V was trimmed by 5 bases and J by 5 bases, leaving 9 bases between them. The CDR3 contains 12 residues. The germline gives CDR1 KGHSH, CDR2 LQKENI.

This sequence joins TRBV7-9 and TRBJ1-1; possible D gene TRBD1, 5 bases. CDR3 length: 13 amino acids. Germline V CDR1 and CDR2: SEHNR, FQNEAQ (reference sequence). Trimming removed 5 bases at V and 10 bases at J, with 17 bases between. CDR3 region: CASSPTAVGGAFF. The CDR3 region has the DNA TGTGCCAGCAGCCCCACGGCGGTGGGGGGAGCTTTCTTT.

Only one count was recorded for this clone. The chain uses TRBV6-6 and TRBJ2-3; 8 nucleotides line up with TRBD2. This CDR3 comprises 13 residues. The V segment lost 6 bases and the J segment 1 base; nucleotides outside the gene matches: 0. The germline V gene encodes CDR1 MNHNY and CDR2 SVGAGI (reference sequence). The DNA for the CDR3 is TGTGCCAGCAGAGCGGGAGGCACAGATACGCAGTATTTT. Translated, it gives CASRAGGTDTQYF.

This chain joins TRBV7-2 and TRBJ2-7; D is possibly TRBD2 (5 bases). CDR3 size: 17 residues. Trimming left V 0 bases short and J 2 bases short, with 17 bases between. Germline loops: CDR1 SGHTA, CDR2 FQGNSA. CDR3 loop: CASSLAESRTSPYEQYF. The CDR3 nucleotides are TGTGCCAGCAGCTTAGCGGAGTCCCGGACTTCTCCCTACGAGCAGTACTTC.

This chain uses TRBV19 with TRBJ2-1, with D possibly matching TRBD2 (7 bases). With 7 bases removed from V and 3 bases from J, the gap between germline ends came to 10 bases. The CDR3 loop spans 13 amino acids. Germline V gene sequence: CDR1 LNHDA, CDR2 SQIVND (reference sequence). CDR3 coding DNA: TGTGCCAGTACGGGGGGCAACTACAATGAGCAGTTCTTC. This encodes CASTGGNYNEQFF.

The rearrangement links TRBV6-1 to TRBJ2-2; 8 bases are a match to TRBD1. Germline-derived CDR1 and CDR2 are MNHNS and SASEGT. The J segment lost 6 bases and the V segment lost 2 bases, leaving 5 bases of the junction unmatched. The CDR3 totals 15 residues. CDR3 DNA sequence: TGTGCCAGCAGTGAAATCAGGGGGCAGTCCGGGGAGCTGTTTTTT. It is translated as CASSEIRGQSGELFF.

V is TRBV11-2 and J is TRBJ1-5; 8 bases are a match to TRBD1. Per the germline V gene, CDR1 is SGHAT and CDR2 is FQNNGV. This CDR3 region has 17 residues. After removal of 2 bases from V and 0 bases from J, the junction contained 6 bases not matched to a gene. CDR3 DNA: TGTGCCAGCAGCTTAATGCAGGGGGCATTTAGCAATCAGCCCCAGCATTTT. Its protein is CASSLMQGAFSNQPQHF.

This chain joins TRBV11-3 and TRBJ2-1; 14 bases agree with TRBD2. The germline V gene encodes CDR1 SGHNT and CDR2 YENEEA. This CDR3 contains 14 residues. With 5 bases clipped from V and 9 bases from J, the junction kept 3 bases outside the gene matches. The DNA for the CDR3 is TGTGCCAGCAGCAGAGGGACTAGCGGGAGTGAGCAGTTCTTC. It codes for CASSRGTSGSEQFF.

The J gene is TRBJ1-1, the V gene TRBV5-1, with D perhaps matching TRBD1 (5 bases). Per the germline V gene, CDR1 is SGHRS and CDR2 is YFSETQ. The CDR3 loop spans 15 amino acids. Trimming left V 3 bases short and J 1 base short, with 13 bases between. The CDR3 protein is CASSSYRTSNTEAFF. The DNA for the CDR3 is TGCGCCAGCAGCTCCTACAGGACGTCGAACACTGAAGCTTTCTTT.

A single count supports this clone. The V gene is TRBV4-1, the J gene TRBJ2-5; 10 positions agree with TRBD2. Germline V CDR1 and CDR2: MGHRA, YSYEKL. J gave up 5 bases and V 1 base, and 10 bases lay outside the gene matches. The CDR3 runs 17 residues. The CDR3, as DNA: TGCGCCAGCAGCCAAGCAAAGGGGCCAGCGGGAGGGGAGACCCAGTACTTC. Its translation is CASSQAKGPAGGETQYF.

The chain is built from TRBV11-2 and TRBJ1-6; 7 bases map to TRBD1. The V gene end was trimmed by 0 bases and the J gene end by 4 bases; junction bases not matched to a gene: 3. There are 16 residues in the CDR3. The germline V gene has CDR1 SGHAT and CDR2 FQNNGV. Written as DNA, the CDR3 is TGTGCCAGCAGCTTAGATACAGGGGCATATAATTCACCCCTCCACTTT. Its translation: CASSLDTGAYNSPLHF. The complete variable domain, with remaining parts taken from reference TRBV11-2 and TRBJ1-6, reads EAGVAQSPRYKIIEKRQSVAFWCNPISGHATLYWYQQILGQGPKLLIQFQNNGVVDDSQLPKDRFSAERLKGVDSTLKIQPAKLEDSAVYLCASSLDTGAYNSPLHFGNGTRLTVT.

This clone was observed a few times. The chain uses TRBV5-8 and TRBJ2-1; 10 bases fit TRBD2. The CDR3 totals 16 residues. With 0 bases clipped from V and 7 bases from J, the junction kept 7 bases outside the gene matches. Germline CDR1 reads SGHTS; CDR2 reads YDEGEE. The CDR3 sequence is CASSLALLAGVNEQFF. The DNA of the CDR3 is TGTGCCAGCAGCTTGGCATTGCTAGCGGGGGTAAATGAGCAGTTCTTC. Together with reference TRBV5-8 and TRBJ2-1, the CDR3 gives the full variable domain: EAGVTQSPTHLIKTRGQQATLRCSPISGHTSVYWYQQALGLGLQFLLWYDEGEERNRGNFPPRFSGRQFPNYSSELNVNALELEDSALYLCASSLALLAGVNEQFFGPGTRLTVL.

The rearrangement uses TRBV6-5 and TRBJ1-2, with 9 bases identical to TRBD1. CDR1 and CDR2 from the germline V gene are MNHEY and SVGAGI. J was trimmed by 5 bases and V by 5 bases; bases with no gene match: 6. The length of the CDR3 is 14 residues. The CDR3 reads CASSQSGTGYGYTF. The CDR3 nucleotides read TGTGCCAGCAGTCAGTCCGGGACAGGGTATGGCTACACCTTC.

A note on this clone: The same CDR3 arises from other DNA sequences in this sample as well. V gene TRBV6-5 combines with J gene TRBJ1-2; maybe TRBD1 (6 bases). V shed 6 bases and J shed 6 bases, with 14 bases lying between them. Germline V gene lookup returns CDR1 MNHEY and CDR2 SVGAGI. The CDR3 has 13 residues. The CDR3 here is CASRRQGMNGYTF. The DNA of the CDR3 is TGTGCCAGCAGGAGGCAGGGGATGAATGGCTACACCTTC.

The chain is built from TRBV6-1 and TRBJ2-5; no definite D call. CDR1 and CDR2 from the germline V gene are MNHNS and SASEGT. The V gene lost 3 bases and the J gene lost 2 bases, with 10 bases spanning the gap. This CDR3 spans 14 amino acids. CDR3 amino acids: CASSEGVGQETQYF. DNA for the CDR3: TGTGCCAGCAGTGAGGGCGTGGGTCAAGAGACCCAGTACTTC.

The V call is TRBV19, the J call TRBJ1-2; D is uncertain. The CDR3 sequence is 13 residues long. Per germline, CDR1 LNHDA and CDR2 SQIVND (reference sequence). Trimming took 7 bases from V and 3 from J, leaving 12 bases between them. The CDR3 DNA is TGTGCCAGTACCGCGACAATGTACTATGGCTACACCTTC. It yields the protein CASTATMYYGYTF.

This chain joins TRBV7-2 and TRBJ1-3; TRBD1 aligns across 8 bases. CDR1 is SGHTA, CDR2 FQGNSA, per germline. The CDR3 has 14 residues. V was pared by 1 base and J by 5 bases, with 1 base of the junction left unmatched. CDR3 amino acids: CASSLGTGRNTIYF. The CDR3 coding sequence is TGTGCCAGCAGCTTAGGGACAGGGAGAAACACCATATATTTT. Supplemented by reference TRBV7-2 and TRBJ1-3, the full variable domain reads GAGVSQSPSNKVTEKGKDVELRCDPISGHTALYWYRQSLGQGLEFLIYFQGNSAPDKSGLPSDRFSAERTGGSVSTLTIQRTQQEDSAVYLCASSLGTGRNTIYFGEGSWLTVV.

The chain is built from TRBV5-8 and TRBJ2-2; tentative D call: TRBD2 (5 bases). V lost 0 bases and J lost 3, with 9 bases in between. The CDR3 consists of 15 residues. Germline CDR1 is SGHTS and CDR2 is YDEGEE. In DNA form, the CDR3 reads TGTGCCAGCAGCTTGGACGGGGTGGACACCGGGGAGCTGTTTTTT. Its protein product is CASSLDGVDTGELFF.

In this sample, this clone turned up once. The CDR3 is CASSQETSGGTDTQYF. The CDR3 region has the DNA TGCGCCAGCAGCCAAGAGACTAGCGGGGGCACAGATACGCAGTATTTT. The V call is TRBV4-3, the J call TRBJ2-3, with 11 positions matching TRBD2. Germline CDR1 LGHNA, CDR2 YSLEER. The CDR3 has 16 residues. V trimming: 0 bases; J trimming: 1 base; junction bases outside the gene matches: 0.

CDR3 nucleotide sequence: TGTGCCAGCAGTGGACTAGCGGTCACAGATACGCAGTATTTT. Its translation: CASSGLAVTDTQYF. The J gene is TRBJ2-3, the V gene TRBV6-6, with 10 bases aligning to TRBD2. J gave up 2 bases and V 5 bases, and 1 base lay outside the gene matches. Germline V gives CDR1 MNHNY, CDR2 SVGAGI (reference sequence). The CDR3 contains 14 residues.

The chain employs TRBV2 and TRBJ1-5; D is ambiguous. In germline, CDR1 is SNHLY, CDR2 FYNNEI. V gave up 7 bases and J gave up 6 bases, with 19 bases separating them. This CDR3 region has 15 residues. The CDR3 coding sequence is TGTGCCAGCATCCTCTCCGACCCGAGCGGTCAGCCCCAGCATTTT. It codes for CASILSDPSGQPQHF.

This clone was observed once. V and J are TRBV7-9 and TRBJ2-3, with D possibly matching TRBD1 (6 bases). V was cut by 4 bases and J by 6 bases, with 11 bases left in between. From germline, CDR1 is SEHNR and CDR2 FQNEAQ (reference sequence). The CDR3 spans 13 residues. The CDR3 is CASSWYREDTQYF. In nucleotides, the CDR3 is TGTGCCAGCAGCTGGTACAGGGAGGATACGCAGTATTTT.

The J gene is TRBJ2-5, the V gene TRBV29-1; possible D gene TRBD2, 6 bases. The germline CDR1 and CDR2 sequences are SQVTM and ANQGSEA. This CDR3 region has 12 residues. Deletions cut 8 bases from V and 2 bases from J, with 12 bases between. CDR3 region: CSLRDFQETQYF. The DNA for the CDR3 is TGCAGCTTGCGGGACTTTCAAGAGACCCAGTACTTC.

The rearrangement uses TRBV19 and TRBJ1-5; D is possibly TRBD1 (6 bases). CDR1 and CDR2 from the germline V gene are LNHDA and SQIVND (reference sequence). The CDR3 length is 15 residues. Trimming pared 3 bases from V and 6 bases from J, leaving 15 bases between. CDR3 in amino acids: CASSMGGQGGQPQHF. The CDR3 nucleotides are TGTGCCAGTAGTATGGGGGGGCAGGGAGGTCAGCCCCAGCATTTT.

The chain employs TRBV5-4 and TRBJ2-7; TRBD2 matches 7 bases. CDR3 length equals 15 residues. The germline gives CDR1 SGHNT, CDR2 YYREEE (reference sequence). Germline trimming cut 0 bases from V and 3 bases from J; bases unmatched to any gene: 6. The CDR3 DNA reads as TGTGCCAGCAGCTTGGCCACTAGCGCAGTCTACGAGCAGTACTTC. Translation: CASSLATSAVYEQYF.